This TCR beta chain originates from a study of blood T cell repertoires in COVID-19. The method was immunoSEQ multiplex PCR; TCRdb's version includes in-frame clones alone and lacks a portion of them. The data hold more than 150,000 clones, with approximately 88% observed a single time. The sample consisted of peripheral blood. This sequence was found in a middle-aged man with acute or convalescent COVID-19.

The CDR3 region is CASSPNRLSNEQFF. CDR3 bases: TGTGCCAGCAGCCCCAACCGACTATCCAATGAGCAGTTCTTC. This rearrangement joins TRBV3-1 (or the pseudogene TRBV3-2) to TRBJ2-1; maybe TRBD2 (5 bases). Germline-derived CDR1 and CDR2 are LGHDT and YNNKEL (reference sequence). Trimming removed 4 bases from V and 6 bases from J, with 13 bases in between. The CDR3 length is 14 residues.